This T cell receptor (beta chain) comes out of a study of human T cells and chemical hapten exposure. Turning to the study itself: Chiefly women, the patients showed alopecia areata, totalis or universalis.

TCRdb re-called the RACE reads with MiXCR, one entry per CDR3 protein. The table records around 110,000 distinct CDR3 sequences, about 12% of them present only once. This clonotype was counted ten times or more. The germline gives CDR1 MDHEN, CDR2 SYDVKM. V shed 6 bases, J shed 4 bases, and the junction held 12 bases outside the gene matches. This CDR3 spans 15 amino acids. Time point: patch test 1, 2 weeks after DPC sensitization. Treatment specified: therapeutic diphenylcyclopropenone sensitization with weekly scalp DPC. Investigators collected blood before applying each patch test. This chain links TRBV28 with TRBJ2-7, with 7 bases identical to TRBD2. The material sequenced was whole blood, taken in connection with sensitization to the hapten diphenylcyclopropenone (DPC). This TCR was sampled from a woman aged 45-65 years with alopecia areata. Some clones in this sample may be carry-over from other donors' samples. DNA for the CDR3: TGTGCCAGCAGCCCAAGCGGGACCGCAGTTTACGAGCAGTACTTC. Residues: CASSPSGTAVYEQYF.